A single sample is the source of the 5 T cell receptor beta chains below, sequenced in a study of naive and memory T cell subsets. Treatment defined: skin biopsy from PPD injection site in Mantoux-positive individual. An oligonucleotide containing a UMI was ligated to the 3' end of TCR cDNA. The SP2 primer and nested alpha and beta constant region primers amplified ligated cDNA in four rounds. TCRdb called the UMI-ligation and nested PCR reads again in MiXCR, with one record for every CDR3 protein. The sample contains 35,000 to 40,000 distinct CDR3 sequences, roughly 11% of which appear only once. The sample was skin, taken from a tuberculin skin test site. These receptors originate from an adult in good health.

The chain uses TRBV28 and TRBJ2-4; TRBD1 matches at 9 bases. The CDR3 length is 13 residues. With V trimmed by 4 bases and J by 10 bases, 5 bases remained unmatched. CDR1 and CDR2 from the germline V gene are MDHEN and SYDVKM. CDR3 loop: CASSYRQGGIQYF. The CDR3 coding sequence is TGTGCCAGCAGTTATCGACAGGGGGGAATTCAGTACTTC.

This clonotype showed up many times. The rearrangement links TRBV18 to TRBJ2-7; possibly TRBD1 or TRBD2 for D (5 bases each). The V gene's germline CDR1 is KGHSH and CDR2 LQKENI. CDR3 length: 14 residues. V lost 3 bases and J 0 bases, leaving 9 bases between the germline ends. The CDR3 sequence: CASSPGVFSYEQYF. CDR3 DNA: TGTGCCAGCTCACCGGGGGTTTTCTCCTACGAGCAGTACTTC.

The chain couples TRBV29-1 to TRBJ2-7; D might be TRBD2 (5 bases). CDR3 length: 13 amino acids. V lost 3 bases and J lost 6, with 15 bases in between. The germline V gene has CDR1 SQVTM and CDR2 ANQGSEA. The CDR3 reads CSVDPGKAGEQYF. The CDR3 nucleotides are TGCAGCGTTGATCCCGGGAAAGCAGGCGAGCAGTACTTC.

This clonotype is medium-sized (0.01 to 0.1%) within its sample. J is TRBJ2-7 and V is TRBV7-9; 8 bases fit TRBD2. The CDR3 has 16 residues. V was pared by 5 bases and J by 2 bases, with 11 bases of the junction left unmatched. CDR1 and CDR2 (germline): SEHNR, FQNEAQ (reference sequence). The chain's CDR3 is CASSLTSGPVTYEQYF. The CDR3 nucleotides are TGTGCCAGCAGCCTAACTAGCGGCCCTGTCACCTACGAGCAGTACTTC. Supplemented by reference TRBV7-9 and TRBJ2-7, the full variable domain reads DTGVSQNPRHKITKRGQNVTFRCDPISEHNRLYWYRQTLGQGPEFLTYFQNEAQLEKSRLLSDRFSAERPKGSFSTLEIQRTEQGDSAMYLCASSLTSGPVTYEQYFGPGTRLTVT.

The rearrangement joins TRBV5-1 to TRBJ1-2; maybe TRBD1 (5 bases). Trimming shortened V by 4 bases and J by 0 bases, and 13 bases separated the two germline ends. The germline CDR1 and CDR2 sequences are SGHRS and YFSETQ. The CDR3 runs to 15 residues. The CDR3 spells CASSLSGRSNYGYTF. The CDR3 DNA sequence: TGCGCCAGCAGCCTATCGGGACGTTCTAACTATGGCTACACCTTC.